This T cell receptor (beta chain) was recorded in a study of T cell clonality in common variable immunodeficiency. Study-wide points: Fewer deletions and N-nucleotide insertions were reportedly seen in common variable immunodeficiency TCR beta sequences. CVID subjects shared fewer TCRbeta clones than healthy controls did.

The protocol was immunoSEQ multiplex PCR, while the TCRdb copy is restricted to in-frame clones and leaves out a portion. The sample lists around 28,000 clones, none appearing once, the ten largest making up over 25%. This clone was observed many times. Its antigen remains unidentified. Coverage ceases 3 residues before the CDR3 finishes, and the germline J gene fills in the end. CDR3 size: 14 residues. Trimming took 4 bases from V and 3 from J; bases not matched to a gene: 3. CDR1 is SQVTM and CDR2 is ANQGSEA in the germline V gene. CVID subjects were neither ill nor on immunomodulatory or immunosuppressive medication at sampling. Blood samples were heparinized, about 5 to 9 ml per donor.

The receptor comes from a human donor with common variable immunodeficiency. The chain has TRBV29-1 and TRBJ2-1; 10 bases match TRBD2. Sequencing was carried out using peripheral blood mononuclear cells. The CDR3 spells CSVAASGGYNEQFF. The covered CDR3 bases are TGCAGCGTTGCCGCTAGCGGGGGCTACAATGAG.